Sequencing of this TCR beta chain was carried out in a study of blood T cell repertoires in COVID-19. Study information: COVID-19 samples collected from the United States, Italy and Spain covered acute and convalescent phases. T cells, B-cell-depleted T cells, or PBMCs supplied cDNA or gDNA.

The authors' processing: By means of reference gene primer amplification, nucleated cell counts were estimated. The method was immunoSEQ multiplex PCR; TCRdb's version includes in-frame clones alone and lacks a portion of them. The V and J calls and clone size are taken from that table; D and trimming were inferred from the DNA. The sample consists of 110,000 to 150,000 clones, approximately 80% of them appearing once. This clone was seen only a few times. CDR1 is LGHNA and CDR2 is YSLEER in the germline V gene. The CDR3 totals 15 residues. Trimming cost V 7 bases and J 8 bases; bases outside gene matches: 7.

Sequences were obtained from peripheral blood. The chain carries TRBV4-3 and TRBJ2-1; 14 bases match TRBD2. This clonotype was obtained from a man in his fifties or sixties with active or convalescent COVID-19. The DNA for the CDR3 is TGCGCCAGCAAAGGGACTAGCGGGAGTAACGATGAGCAGTTCTTC. As protein: CASKGTSGSNDEQFF.